In this sample, the clone carrying this T cell receptor (beta chain) turned up a few times. Antigen specificity is unknown. The data stem from a study of blood T cells in healthy people across ages. For the second PCR, which ran for about 7 to 12 cycles, a sample-barcoded 5' primer and a J-beta primer mix were used. Carrying 12 random nucleotides, a template-switch adaptor labeled each individual cDNA molecule. From the 5' RACE reads, TCRdb called clonotypes with MiXCR, one entry per CDR3 protein. The data hold around 850,000 distinct CDR3 sequences, with 30% to 45% observed a single time. Study-level findings and limits: Both naive CD4+ cell counts and diversity were greater in long-lived donors than in aged donors.

Trimming took 4 bases from V and 4 from J, leaving 19 bases between them. Germline loops: CDR1 SNHLY, CDR2 FYNNEI. CDR3 size: 16 residues. Samples each had at least 6 micrograms of total RNA extracted. What was sequenced was blood. This chain joins TRBV2 and TRBJ1-1; possible D gene TRBD1, 6 bases. This TCR derives from a man between 18 and 35 years old in good health. The CDR3 nucleotides read TGTGCCAGCAGTGGACCGGGACACATGGGGGGCACTGAAGCTTTCTTT. Translating it yields CASSGPGHMGGTEAFF.